This T cell receptor beta chain was observed in a study of shared clonotypes between healthy human individuals. Findings and caveats of the study: Relative to their counterparts shared across all four donors, non-shared clonotypes exhibited diminished generation probabilities. Despite large depth, rarefaction showed incomplete sorted-subset sequencing.

Per germline, CDR1 LGHNA and CDR2 YNFKEQ. The CDR3 is made up of 15 amino acids. Trimming left V 0 bases short and J 7 bases short, with 15 bases between. Sorted-subset replicate PCRs used 200 ng DNA, around 31,000 T cell genomes. Here immunoSEQ multiplex PCR was the method, and the copy in TCRdb shows in-frame clones only, minus some. The data contain fewer than 2.5 million clones, over 85% of them singletons. Caucasian adults living in Nashville, Tennessee, provided all samples. In the case of this clone: Its antigen is currently unknown.

The sequenced material came from naive CD4+ T cells from PBMCs. Subset described: CD45RA+ positively selected. The origin of this receptor is a man aged 18 to 29 in good health. Some clones in this sample may be carry-over from other donors' samples. The V and J genes are TRBV4-2 and TRBJ1-2; unclear D gene. CDR3 sequence (DNA): TGTGCCAGCAGCCAAGATTCGCACAGTATGATTGGCTACACCTTC. Its protein product is CASSQDSHSMIGYTF.